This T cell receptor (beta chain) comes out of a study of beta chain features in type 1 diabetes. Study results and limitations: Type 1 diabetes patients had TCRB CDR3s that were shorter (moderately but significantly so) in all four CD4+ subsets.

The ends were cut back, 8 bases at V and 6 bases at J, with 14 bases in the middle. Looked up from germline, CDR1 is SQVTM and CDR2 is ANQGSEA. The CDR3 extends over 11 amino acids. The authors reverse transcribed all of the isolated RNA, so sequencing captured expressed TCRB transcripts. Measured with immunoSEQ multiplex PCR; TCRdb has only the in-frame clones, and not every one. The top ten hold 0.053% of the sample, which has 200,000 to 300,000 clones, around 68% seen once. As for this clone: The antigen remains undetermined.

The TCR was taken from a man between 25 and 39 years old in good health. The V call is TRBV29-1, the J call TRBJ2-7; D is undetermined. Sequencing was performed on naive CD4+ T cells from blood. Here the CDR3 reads CSFSTVGEQYF. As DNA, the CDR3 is TGCAGCTTCTCTACGGTAGGCGAGCAGTACTTC.